This TCR beta chain was documented in a study of blood T cell repertoires in COVID-19. Study-wide background: Acute-phase and convalescent COVID-19 samples originated in the United States, Italy and Spain. T cells, B-cell-depleted T cells, or PBMCs provided the cDNA or gDNA that served as material.

The CDR3 runs 16 residues. Germline CDR1 reads GTSNPN; CDR2 reads SVGIG (reference sequence). V was cut by 3 bases and J by 0 bases, with 12 bases left in between. Per the authors' pipeline: It was from reference gene primer amplification that nucleated cell counts were estimated. Sequenced by immunoSEQ multiplex PCR; TCRdb stores in-frame clones only, minus some. V, J and clone size are taken as reported in that table, and D and trimming were inferred from the DNA itself. This sample has around 110,000 clones, with 84% found just once. The chain has TRBV30 and TRBJ1-6; no firm D call. This TCR was sampled from a woman aged 55-75 years with acute or convalescent COVID-19. The sequenced sample consisted of peripheral blood. DNA for the CDR3: TGTGCCTGGAGGGGGAGCGTGGTCTCCTATAATTCACCCCTCCACTTT. Residues: CAWRGSVVSYNSPLHF. The complete variable domain, with remaining parts taken from reference TRBV30 and TRBJ1-6, reads SQTIHQWPATLVQPVGSPLSLECTVEGTSNPNLYWYRQAAGRGLQLLFYSVGIGQISSEVPQNLSASRPQDRQFILSSKKLLLSDSGFYLCAWRGSVVSYNSPLHFGNGTRLTVT.